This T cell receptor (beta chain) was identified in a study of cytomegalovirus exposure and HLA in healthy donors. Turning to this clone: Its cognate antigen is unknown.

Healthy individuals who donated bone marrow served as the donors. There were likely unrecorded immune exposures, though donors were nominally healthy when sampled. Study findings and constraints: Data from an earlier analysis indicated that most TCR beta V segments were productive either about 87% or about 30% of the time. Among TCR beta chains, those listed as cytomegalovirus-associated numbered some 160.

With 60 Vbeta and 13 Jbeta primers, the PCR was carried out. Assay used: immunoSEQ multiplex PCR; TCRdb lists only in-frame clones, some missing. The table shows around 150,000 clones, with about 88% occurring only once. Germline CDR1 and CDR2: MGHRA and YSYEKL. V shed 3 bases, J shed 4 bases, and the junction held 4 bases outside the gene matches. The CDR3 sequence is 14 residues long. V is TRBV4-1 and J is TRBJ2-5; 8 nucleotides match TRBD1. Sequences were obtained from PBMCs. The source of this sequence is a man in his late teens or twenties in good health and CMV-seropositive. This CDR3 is CASSHGQGRETQYF. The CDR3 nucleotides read TGCGCCAGCAGCCACGGACAGGGTAGAGAGACCCAGTACTTC.